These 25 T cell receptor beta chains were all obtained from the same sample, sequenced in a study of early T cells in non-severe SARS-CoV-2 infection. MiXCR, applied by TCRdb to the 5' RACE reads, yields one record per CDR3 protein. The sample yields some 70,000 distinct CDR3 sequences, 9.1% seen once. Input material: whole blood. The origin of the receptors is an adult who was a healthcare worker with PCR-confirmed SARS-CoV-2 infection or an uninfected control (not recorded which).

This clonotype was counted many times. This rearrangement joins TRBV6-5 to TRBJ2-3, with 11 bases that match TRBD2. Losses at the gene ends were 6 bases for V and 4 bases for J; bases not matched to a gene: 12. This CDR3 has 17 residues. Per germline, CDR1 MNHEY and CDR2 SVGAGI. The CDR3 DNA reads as TGTGCCAGCAGACTACACGCGGTAGCGGGAGGGCCAGATACGCAGTATTTT. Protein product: CASRLHAVAGGPDTQYF.

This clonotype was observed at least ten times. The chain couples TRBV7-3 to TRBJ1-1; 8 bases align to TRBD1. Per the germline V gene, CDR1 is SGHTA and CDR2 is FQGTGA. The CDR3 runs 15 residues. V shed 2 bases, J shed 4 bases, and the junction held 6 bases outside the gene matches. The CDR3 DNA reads TGTGCCAGCAGCTTAGCCCCAGGGGGCATCACTGAAGCTTTCTTT. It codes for CASSLAPGGITEAFF.

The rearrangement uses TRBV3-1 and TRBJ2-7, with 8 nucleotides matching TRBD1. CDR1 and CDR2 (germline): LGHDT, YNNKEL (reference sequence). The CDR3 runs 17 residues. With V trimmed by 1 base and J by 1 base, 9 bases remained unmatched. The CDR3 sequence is CASSQGGTGELSYEQYF. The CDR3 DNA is TGTGCCAGCAGCCAAGGAGGGACAGGAGAGTTATCCTACGAGCAGTACTTC.

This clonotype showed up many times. CDR3 in DNA: TGCGCCAGCAGCCCTGGGACAGGCGTCCAAGAGACCCAGTACTTC. It codes for CASSPGTGVQETQYF. The rearrangement links TRBV5-1 to TRBJ2-5, with 8 bases lining up with TRBD1. Per germline, CDR1 SGHRS and CDR2 YFSETQ. V shed 4 bases and J 1 base; nucleotides not matched to a gene: 6. The CDR3 covers 15 residues.

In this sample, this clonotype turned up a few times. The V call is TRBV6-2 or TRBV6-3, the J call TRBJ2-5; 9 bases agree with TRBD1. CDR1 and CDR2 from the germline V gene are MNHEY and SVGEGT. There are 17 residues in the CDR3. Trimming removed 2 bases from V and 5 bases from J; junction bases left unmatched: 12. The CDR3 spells CASSYDVRTGAQETQYF. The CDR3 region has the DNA TGTGCCAGCAGTTACGATGTTCGGACAGGGGCTCAGGAGACCCAGTACTTC.

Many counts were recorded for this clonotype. CDR3 sequence (DNA): TGTGCCAGCAGCCCGATGATAGCGGGAAGGGAGGAGACCCAGTACTTC. This gives the protein CASSPMIAGREETQYF. The chain is built from TRBV7-9 and TRBJ2-5; 8 bases map to TRBD2. With V trimmed by 5 bases and J by 5 bases, 13 bases remained unmatched. Per germline, CDR1 SEHNR and CDR2 FQNEAQ (reference sequence). CDR3 size: 16 residues.

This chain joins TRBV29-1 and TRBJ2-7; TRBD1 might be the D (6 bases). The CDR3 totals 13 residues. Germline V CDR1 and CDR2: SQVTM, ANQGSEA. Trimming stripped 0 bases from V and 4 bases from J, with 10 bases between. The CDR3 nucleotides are TGCAGCGTTGAAGATAAACAGGGATACGAGCAGTACTTC. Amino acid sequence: CSVEDKQGYEQYF.

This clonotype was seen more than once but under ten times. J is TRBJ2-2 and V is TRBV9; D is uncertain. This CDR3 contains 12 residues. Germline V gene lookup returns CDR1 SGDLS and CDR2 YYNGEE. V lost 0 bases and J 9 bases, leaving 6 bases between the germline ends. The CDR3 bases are TGTGCCAGCAGCGTAGATTACCGGGAGCTGTTTTTT. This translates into CASSVDYRELFF.

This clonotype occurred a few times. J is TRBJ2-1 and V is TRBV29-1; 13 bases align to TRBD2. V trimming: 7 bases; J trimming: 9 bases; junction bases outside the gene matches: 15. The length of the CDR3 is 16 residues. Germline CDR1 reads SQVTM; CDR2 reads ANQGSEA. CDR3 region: CSAKGFRTSGSGEQFF. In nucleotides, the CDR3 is TGCAGCGCTAAAGGGTTTCGGACTAGCGGGAGCGGTGAGCAGTTCTTC.

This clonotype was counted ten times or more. CDR3 nucleotides: TGCGCCAGCAGCCATCGACAGATAACTAATGAAAAACTGTTTTTT. The encoded protein is CASSHRQITNEKLFF. The V call is TRBV4-1, the J call TRBJ1-4; D perhaps matches TRBD1 (5 bases). V lost 3 bases, J lost 1 base, and 9 bases lay in between. The CDR3 totals 15 residues. In germline, CDR1 is MGHRA, CDR2 YSYEKL.

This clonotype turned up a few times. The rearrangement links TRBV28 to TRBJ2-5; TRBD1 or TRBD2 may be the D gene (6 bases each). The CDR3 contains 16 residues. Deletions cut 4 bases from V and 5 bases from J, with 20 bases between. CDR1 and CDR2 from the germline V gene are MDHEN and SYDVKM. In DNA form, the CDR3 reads TGTGCCAGCAGTTCCAATAGGGGGAGGTGGACCGAGACCCAGTACTTC. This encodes CASSSNRGRWTETQYF.

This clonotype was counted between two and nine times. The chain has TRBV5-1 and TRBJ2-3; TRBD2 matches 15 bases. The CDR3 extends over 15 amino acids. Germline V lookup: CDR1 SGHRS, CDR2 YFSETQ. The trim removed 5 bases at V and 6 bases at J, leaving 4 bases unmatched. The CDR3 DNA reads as TGCGCCAGCAGGTCGGGACTAGCGGGAGGCGATACGCAGTATTTT. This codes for CASRSGLAGGDTQYF.

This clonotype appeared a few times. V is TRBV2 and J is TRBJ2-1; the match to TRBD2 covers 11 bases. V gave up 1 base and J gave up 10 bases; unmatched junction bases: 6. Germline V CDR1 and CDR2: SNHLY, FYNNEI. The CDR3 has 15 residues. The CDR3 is CASSEGSGRAGEQFF. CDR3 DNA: TGTGCCAGCAGTGAAGGTAGCGGGAGGGCCGGGGAGCAGTTCTTC.

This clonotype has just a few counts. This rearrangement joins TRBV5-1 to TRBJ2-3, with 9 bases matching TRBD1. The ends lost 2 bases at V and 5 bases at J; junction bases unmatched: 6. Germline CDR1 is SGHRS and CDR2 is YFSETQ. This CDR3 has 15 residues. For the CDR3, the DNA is TGCGCCAGCAGCTTTTCCGGGACAGGGAGAGATACGCAGTATTTT. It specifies CASSFSGTGRDTQYF.

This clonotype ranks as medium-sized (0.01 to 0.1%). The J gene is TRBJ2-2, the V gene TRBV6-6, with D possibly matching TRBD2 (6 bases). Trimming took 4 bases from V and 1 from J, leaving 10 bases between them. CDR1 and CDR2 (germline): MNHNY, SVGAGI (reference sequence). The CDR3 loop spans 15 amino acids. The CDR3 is CASSFGSGNTGELFF. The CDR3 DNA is TGTGCCAGCAGTTTCGGTAGCGGGAACACCGGGGAGCTGTTTTTT.

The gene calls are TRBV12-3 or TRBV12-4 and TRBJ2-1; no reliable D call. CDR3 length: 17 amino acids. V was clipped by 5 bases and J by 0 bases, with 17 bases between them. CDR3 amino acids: CASSGTRPGSSYNEQFF. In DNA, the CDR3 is TGTGCCAGCAGTGGCACCCGGCCAGGAAGCTCCTACAATGAGCAGTTCTTC.

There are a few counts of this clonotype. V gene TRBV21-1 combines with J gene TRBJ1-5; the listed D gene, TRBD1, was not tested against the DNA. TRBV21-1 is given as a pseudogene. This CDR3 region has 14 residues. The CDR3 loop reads CASTGQPNDQPQHF. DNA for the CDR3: TGTGCCAGCACGGGACAGCCTAACGATCAGCCCCAGCATTTT.

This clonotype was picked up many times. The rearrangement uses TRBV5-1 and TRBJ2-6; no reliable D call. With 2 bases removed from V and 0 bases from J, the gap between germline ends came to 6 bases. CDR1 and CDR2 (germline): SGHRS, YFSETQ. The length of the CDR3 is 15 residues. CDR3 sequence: CASSFGTSGANVLTF. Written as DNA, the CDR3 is TGCGCCAGCAGCTTCGGAACCTCTGGGGCCAACGTCCTGACTTTC.

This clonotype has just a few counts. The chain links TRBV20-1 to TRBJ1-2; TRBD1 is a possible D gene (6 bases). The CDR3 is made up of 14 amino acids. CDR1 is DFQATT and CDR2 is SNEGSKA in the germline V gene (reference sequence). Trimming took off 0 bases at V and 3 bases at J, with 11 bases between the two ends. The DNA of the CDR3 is TGCAGTGCTAGAGATCACAGGGACCACTATGGCTACACCTTC. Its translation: CSARDHRDHYGYTF.

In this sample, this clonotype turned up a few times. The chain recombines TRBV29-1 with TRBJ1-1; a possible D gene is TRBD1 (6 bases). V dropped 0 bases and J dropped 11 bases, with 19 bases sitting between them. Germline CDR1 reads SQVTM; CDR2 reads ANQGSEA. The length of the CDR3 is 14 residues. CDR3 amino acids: CSVEEGALSRGAFF. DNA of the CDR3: TGCAGCGTTGAAGAGGGGGCACTAAGCCGTGGTGCTTTCTTT.

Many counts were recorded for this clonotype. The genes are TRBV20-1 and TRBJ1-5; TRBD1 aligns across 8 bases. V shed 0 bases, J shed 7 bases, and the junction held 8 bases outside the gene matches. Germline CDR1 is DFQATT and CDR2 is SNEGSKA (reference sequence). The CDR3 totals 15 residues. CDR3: CSARDWTGMGQPQHF. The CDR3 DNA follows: TGCAGTGCTAGAGATTGGACAGGGATGGGGCAGCCCCAGCATTTT.

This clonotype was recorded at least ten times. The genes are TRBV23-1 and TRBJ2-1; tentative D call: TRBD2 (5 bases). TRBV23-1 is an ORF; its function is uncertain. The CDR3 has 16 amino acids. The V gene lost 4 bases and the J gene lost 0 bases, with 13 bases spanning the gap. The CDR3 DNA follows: TGCGCCAGCAGTCTATGTAGCGCCCGCTCCTACAATGAGCAGTTCTTC. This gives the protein CASSLCSARSYNEQFF.

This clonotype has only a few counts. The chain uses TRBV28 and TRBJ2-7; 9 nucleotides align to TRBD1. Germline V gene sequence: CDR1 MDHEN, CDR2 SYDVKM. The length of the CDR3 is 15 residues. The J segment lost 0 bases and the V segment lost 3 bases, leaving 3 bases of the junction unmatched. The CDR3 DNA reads TGTGCCAGCAGTTTGGGGACAGGGACCTCCTACGAGCAGTACTTC. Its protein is CASSLGTGTSYEQYF. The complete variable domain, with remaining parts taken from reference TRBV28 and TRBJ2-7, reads DVKVTQSSRYLVKRTGEKVFLECVQDMDHENMFWYRQDPGLGLRLIYFSYDVKMKEKGDIPEGYSVSREKKERFSLILESASTNQTSMYLCASSLGTGTSYEQYFGPGTRLTVT.

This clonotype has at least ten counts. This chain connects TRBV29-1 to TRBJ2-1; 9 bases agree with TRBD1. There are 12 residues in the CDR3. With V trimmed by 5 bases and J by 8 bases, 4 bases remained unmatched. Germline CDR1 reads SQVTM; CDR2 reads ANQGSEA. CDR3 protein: CSVWTGVDEQFF. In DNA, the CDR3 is TGCAGCGTTTGGACAGGGGTCGATGAGCAGTTCTTC.

The CDR3 region has the DNA TGTGCCAGCAGTACAGGGGGCGGGTACGAGCAGTACTTC. It codes for CASSTGGGYEQYF. The rearrangement uses TRBV27 and TRBJ2-7; 9 positions agree with TRBD1. This CDR3 is 13 amino acids long. CDR1 is MNHEY, CDR2 SMNVEV, per germline (reference sequence). Trimming at V came to 5 bases and at J to 4 bases, leaving 3 bases not matched to a gene.